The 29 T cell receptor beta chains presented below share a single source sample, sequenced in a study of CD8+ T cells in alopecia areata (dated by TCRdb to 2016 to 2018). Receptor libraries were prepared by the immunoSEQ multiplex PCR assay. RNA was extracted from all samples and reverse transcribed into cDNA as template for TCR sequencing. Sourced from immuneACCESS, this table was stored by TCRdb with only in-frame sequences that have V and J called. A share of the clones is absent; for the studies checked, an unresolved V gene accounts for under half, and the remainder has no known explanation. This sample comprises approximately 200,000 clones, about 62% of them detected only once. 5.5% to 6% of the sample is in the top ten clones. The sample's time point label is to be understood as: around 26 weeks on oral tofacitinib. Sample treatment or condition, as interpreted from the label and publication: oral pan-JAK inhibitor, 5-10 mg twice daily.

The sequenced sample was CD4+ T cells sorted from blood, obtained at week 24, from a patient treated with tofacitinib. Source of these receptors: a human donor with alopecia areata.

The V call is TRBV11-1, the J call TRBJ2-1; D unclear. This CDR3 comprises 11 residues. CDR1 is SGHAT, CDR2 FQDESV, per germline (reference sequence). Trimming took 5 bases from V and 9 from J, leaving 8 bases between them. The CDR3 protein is CASSRHFEQFF. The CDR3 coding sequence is TGTGCCAGCAGCCGCCACTTTGAGCAGTTCTTC.

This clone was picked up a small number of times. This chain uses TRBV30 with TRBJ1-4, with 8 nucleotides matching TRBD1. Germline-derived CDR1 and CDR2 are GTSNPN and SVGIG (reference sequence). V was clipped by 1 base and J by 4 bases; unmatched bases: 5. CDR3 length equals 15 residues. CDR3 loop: CAWSGGDRNNEKLFF. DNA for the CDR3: TGTGCCTGGAGTGGGGGGGACAGGAATAATGAAAAACTGTTTTTT.

The CDR3 nucleotides are TGCGCCAGCAGTTTTGGGTTCCATGAGCAGTTCTTC. Its translation is CASSFGFHEQFF. The chain couples TRBV10-2 to TRBJ2-1, with no clear D. The germline CDR1 and CDR2 sequences are WSHSY and SAAADI. This CDR3 spans 12 amino acids. Trimming pared 5 bases from V and 8 bases from J, leaving 10 bases between.

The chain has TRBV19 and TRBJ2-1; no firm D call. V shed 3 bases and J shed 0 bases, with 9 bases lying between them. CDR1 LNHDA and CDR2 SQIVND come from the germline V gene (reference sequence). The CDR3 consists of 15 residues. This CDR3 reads CASSIDRSSYNEQFF. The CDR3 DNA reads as TGTGCCAGTAGTATCGACCGTAGCTCCTACAATGAGCAGTTCTTC.

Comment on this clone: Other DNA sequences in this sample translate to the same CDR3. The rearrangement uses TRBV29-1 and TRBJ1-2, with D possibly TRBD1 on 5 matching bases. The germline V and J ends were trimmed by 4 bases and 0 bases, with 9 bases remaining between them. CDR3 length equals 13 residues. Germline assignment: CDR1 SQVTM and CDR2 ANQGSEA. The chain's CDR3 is CSVGGGANYGYTF. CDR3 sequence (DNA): TGCAGCGTTGGGGGGGGAGCTAACTATGGCTACACCTTC.

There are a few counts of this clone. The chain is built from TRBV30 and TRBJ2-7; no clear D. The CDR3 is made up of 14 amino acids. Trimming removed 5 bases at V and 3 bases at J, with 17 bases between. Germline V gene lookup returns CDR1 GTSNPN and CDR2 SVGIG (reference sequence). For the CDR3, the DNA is TGTGCCTGGGTGACATCCGATGGTTTCTACGAGCAGTACTTC. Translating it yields CAWVTSDGFYEQYF.

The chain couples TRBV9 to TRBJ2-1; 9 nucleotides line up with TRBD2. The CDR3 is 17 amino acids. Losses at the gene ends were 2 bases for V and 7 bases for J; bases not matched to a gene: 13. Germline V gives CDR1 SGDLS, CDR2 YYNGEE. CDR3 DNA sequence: TGTGCCAGCAGCGTCGCAAAGCGGGGGGTAAAGGAGAATGAGCAGTTCTTC. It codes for CASSVAKRGVKENEQFF.

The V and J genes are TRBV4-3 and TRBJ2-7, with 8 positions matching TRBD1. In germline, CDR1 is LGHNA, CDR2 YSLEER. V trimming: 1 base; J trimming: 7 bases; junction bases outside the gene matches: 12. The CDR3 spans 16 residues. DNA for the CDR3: TGCGCCAGCAGCCAAGTTAAACGGACAGGGCCTGGGGAGCAGTACTTC. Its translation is CASSQVKRTGPGEQYF.

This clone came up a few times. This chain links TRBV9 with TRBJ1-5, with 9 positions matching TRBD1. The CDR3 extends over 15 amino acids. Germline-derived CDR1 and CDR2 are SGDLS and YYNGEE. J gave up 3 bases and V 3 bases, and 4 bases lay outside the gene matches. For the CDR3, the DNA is TGTGCCAGCAGCGAGGGGACAGGGATCAATCAGCCCCAGCATTTT. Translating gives CASSEGTGINQPQHF.

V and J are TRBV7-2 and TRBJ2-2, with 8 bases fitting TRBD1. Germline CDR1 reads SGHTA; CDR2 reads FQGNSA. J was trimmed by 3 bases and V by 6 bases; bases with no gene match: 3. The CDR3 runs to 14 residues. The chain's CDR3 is CASRLDRDTGELFF. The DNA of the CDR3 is TGTGCCAGCAGACTGGACAGGGACACCGGGGAGCTGTTTTTT.

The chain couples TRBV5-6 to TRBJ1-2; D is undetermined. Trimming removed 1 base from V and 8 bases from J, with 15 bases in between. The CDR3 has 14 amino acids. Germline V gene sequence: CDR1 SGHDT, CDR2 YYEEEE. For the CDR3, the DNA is TGTGCCAGCAGCTTGTTGGTAGGAGTGGAAGGCTACACCTTC. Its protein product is CASSLLVGVEGYTF.

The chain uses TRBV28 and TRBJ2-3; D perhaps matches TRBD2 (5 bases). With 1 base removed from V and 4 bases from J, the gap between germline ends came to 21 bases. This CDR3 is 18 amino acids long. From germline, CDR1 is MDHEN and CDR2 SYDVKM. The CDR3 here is CASSLSLALGSVADTQYF. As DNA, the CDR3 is TGTGCCAGCAGTTTATCCCTAGCTCTAGGCTCAGTTGCAGATACGCAGTATTTT.

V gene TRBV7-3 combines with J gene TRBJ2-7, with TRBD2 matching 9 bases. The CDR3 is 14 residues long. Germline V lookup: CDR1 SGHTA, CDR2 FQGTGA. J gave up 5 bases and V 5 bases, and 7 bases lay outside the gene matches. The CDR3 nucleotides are TGTGCCAGCAGCGCAACTAGCGGGTCGGACGAGCAGTACTTC. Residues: CASSATSGSDEQYF.

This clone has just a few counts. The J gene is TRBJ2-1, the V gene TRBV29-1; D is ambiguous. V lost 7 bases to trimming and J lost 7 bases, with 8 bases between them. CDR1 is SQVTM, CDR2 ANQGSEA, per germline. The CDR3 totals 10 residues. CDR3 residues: CSAGENEQFF. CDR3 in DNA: TGCAGCGCTGGCGAGAATGAGCAGTTCTTC.

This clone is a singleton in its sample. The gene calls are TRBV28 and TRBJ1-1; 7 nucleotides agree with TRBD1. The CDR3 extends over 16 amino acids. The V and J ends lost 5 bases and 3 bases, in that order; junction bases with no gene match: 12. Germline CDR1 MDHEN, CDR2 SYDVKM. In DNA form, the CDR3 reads TGTGCCAGCAGTCGGAATTCAGGCAGGGGGGACACTGAAGCTTTCTTT. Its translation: CASSRNSGRGDTEAFF.

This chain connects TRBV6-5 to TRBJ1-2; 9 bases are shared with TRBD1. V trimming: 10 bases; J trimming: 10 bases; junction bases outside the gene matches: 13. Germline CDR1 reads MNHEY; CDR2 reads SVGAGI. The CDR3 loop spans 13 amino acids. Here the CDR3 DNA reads TGTGCCACCTGGAGAGGGACAGGGAAAGCCTACACCTTC. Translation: CATWRGTGKAYTF.

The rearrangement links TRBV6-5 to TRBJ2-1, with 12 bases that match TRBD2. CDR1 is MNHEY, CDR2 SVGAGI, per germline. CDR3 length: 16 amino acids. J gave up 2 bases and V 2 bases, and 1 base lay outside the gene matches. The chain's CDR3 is CASSYLAGGPYNEQFF. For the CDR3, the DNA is TGTGCCAGCAGTTACCTAGCGGGAGGGCCCTACAATGAGCAGTTCTTC.

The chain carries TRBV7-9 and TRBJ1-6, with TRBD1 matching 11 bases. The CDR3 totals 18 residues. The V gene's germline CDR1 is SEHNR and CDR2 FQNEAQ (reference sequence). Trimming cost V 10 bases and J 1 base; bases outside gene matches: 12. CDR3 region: CATTTGTGGRSYNSPLHF. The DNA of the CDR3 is TGTGCCACGACGACCGGGACAGGGGGAAGGTCCTATAATTCACCCCTCCACTTT.

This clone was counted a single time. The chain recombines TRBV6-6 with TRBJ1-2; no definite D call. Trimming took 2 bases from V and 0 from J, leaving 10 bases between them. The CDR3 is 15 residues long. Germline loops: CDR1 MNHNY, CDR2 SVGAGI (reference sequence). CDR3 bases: TGTGCCAGCAGTTACGTACAGACGACTAACTATGGCTACACCTTC. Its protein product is CASSYVQTTNYGYTF.

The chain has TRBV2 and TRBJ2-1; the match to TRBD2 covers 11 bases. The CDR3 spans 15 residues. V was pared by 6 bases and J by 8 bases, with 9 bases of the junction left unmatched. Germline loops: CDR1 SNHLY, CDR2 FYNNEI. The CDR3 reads CASSAIAGGRDEQFF. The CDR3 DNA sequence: TGTGCCAGCAGCGCGATAGCGGGGGGGCGCGATGAGCAGTTCTTC.

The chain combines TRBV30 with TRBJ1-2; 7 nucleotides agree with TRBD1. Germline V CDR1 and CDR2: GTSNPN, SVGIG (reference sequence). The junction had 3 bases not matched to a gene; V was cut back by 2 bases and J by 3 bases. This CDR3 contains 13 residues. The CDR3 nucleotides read TGTGCCTGGAGTTTTACAGGGGACTATGGCTACACCTTC. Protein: CAWSFTGDYGYTF.

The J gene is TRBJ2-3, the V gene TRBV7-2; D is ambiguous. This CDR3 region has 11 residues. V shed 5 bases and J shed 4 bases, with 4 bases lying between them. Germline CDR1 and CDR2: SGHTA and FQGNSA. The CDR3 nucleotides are TGTGCCAGCAGCGCCTCAGATACGCAGTATTTT. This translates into CASSASDTQYF.

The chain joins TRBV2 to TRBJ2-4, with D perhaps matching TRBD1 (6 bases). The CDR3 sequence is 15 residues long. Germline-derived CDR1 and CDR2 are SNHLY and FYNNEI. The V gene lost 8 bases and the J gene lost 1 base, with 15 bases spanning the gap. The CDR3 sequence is CASGVTGLAKNIQYF. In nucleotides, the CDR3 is TGTGCCAGCGGGGTGACAGGTCTGGCCAAAAACATTCAGTACTTC.

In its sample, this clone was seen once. CDR3 DNA: TGTGCCATCAGTCCTCTGGACAGCCAAGAGACCCAGTACTTC. Encoded protein: CAISPLDSQETQYF. This chain connects TRBV10-3 to TRBJ2-5; a possible D gene is TRBD1 (6 bases). The CDR3 runs to 14 residues. V lost 5 bases and J 1 base, leaving 11 bases between the germline ends. Germline lookup yields CDR1 ENHRY and CDR2 SYGVKD.

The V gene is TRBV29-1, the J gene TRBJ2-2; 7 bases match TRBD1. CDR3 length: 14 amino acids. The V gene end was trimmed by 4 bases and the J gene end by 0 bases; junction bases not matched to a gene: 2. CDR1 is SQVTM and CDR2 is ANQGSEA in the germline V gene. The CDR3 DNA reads TGCAGCGTTGTCCAGGGGGCGAACACCGGGGAGCTGTTTTTT. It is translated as CSVVQGANTGELFF.

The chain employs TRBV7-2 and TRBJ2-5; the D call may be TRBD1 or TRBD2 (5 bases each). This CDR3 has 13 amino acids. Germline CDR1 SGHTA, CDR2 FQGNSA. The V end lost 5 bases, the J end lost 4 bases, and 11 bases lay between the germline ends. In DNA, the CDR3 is TGTGCCAGCAGCAGGGACCCGGGAGAGACCCAGTACTTC. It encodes CASSRDPGETQYF.

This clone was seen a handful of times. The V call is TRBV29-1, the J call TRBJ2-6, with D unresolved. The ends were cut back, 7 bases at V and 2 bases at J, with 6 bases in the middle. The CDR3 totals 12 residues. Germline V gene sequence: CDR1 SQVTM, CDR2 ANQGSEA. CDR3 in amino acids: CSAVAGANVLTF. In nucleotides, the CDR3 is TGCAGCGCCGTGGCTGGGGCCAACGTCCTGACTTTC.

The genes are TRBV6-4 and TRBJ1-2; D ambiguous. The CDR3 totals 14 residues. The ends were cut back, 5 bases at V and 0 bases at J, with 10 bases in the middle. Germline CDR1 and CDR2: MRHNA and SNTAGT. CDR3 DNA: TGTGCCAGCAGTCGGACGGCCGCTAACTATGGCTACACCTTC. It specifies CASSRTAANYGYTF.

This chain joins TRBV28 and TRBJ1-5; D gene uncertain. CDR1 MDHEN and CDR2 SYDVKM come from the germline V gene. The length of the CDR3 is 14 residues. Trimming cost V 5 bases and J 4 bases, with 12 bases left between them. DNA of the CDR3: TGTGCCAGCAGTCGTATAGCTTCGAATCAGCCCCAGCATTTT. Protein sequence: CASSRIASNQPQHF. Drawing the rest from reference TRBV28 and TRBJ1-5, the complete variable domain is DVKVTQSSRYLVKRTGEKVFLECVQDMDHENMFWYRQDPGLGLRLIYFSYDVKMKEKGDIPEGYSVSREKKERFSLILESASTNQTSMYLCASSRIASNQPQHFGDGTRLSIL.